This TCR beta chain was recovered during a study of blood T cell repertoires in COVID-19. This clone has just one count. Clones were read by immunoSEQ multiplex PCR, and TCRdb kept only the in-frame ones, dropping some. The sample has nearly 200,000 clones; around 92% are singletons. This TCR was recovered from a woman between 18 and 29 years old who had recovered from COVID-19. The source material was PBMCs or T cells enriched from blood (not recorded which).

CDR3 protein: CASSQLGTGNEKLFF. CDR3 bases: TGTGCCAGCAGCCAACTCGGGACAGGGAATGAAAAACTGTTTTTT. The gene calls are TRBV3-1 (or the pseudogene TRBV3-2) and TRBJ1-4; TRBD1 aligns across 9 bases. The V and J ends lost 2 bases and 5 bases, in that order; junction bases with no gene match: 3. Looked up from germline, CDR1 is LGHDT and CDR2 is YNNKEL (reference sequence). The CDR3 consists of 15 residues.